The 24 T cell receptor beta chains reported below all come from one sample, sequenced in a study of CD8 T cells in ankylosing spondylitis. TCRdb fed the 5' RACE reads into MiXCR, producing one record per CDR3 protein. The sample consists of about 240,000 distinct CDR3 sequences, 8% to 11% of them appearing once. The specimen was blood, either unsorted or a sorted T cell fraction (not recorded which). Receptors were obtained from a male donor with ankylosing spondylitis or in good health (not recorded which).

This clonotype was recorded many times. The chain carries TRBV20-1 and TRBJ1-1, with D perhaps matching TRBD1 (5 bases). The length of the CDR3 is 14 residues. Trimming shortened V by 4 bases and J by 1 base, and 13 bases separated the two germline ends. Germline loops: CDR1 DFQATT, CDR2 SNEGSKA (reference sequence). The DNA of the CDR3 is TGCAGTGCTACGAAGGGACGGAGGAACACTGAAGCTTTCTTT. It specifies CSATKGRRNTEAFF.

This clonotype was observed at least ten times. V usage is TRBV29-1 and J usage is TRBJ1-1; D remains ambiguous. The CDR3 runs 12 residues. CDR1 is SQVTM and CDR2 is ANQGSEA in the germline V gene. Trimming removed 4 bases at V and 1 base at J, with 7 bases between. CDR3 DNA: TGCAGCGTTGCGGAGGGGAACACTGAAGCTTTCTTT. This translates into CSVAEGNTEAFF.

There are many counts of this clonotype. The chain employs TRBV10-3 and TRBJ1-1; D gene ambiguous. CDR3 length: 13 residues. CDR1 and CDR2 from the germline V gene are ENHRY and SYGVKD. The V end lost 11 bases, the J end lost 0 bases, and 13 bases lay between the germline ends. The CDR3 region has the DNA TGTGCCTCTAGGGCGCAAGTGAACACTGAAGCTTTCTTT. This gives the protein CASRAQVNTEAFF.

This clonotype occurred a few times. The rearrangement links TRBV7-7 to TRBJ1-2; the D gene is possibly TRBD1 (5 bases). CDR1 and CDR2 from the germline V gene are SSHAT and FNYEAQ (reference sequence). Between the trimmed V and J ends, which lost 4 bases and 2 bases, there was a span of 20 bases. This CDR3 region has 17 residues. The chain's CDR3 is CASSSGDSDWINYGYTF. For the CDR3, the DNA is TGTGCCAGCAGCTCCGGGGACTCGGACTGGATAAACTATGGCTACACCTTC.

In this sample, this clonotype turned up many times. The chain employs TRBV25-1 and TRBJ2-1; D not resolved. The CDR3 totals 15 residues. Trimming stripped 2 bases from V and 2 bases from J, with 10 bases between. Germline-derived CDR1 and CDR2 are MGHDK and SYGVNS. CDR3 sequence reads: CASSEPGGPYNEQFF. The CDR3 DNA is TGTGCCAGCAGTGAACCCGGTGGTCCCTACAATGAGCAGTTCTTC.

This chain joins TRBV20-1 and TRBJ2-5, with 13 bases identical to TRBD2. The CDR3 covers 20 residues. Germline V gives CDR1 DFQATT, CDR2 SNEGSKA (reference sequence). V lost 3 bases, J lost 2 bases, and 18 bases stayed unmatched. The CDR3 region is CSASTQMTSGGPRWQETQYF. The DNA of the CDR3 is TGCAGTGCTAGTACCCAAATGACTAGCGGGGGGCCAAGGTGGCAAGAGACCCAGTACTTC.

Many counts were recorded for this clonotype. The rearrangement joins TRBV9 to TRBJ2-3; D unresolved. CDR3 size: 14 residues. CDR1 and CDR2 from the germline V gene are SGDLS and YYNGEE. Trimming removed 4 bases at V and 0 bases at J, with 9 bases between. This CDR3 reads CASSRLVSTDTQYF. In DNA form, the CDR3 reads TGTGCCAGCAGCCGACTGGTGAGCACAGATACGCAGTATTTT. Together with reference TRBV9 and TRBJ2-3, the CDR3 gives the full variable domain: DSGVTQTPKHLITATGQRVTLRCSPRSGDLSVYWYQQSLDQGLQFLIQYYNGEERAKGNILERFSAQQFPDLHSELNLSSLELGDSALYFCASSRLVSTDTQYFGPGTRLTVL.

Ten or more counts support this clonotype. V is TRBV3-1 and J is TRBJ2-1; D is uncertain. From germline, CDR1 is LGHDT and CDR2 YNNKEL (reference sequence). V lost 5 bases and J lost 9, with 8 bases in between. This CDR3 spans 11 amino acids. The CDR3 nucleotides read TGTGCCAGCAGCACCCGTGGTGAGCAGTTCTTC. Protein sequence: CASSTRGEQFF.

In the case of this clonotype: This could be a read error, since a much larger clone is one nucleotide away. The CDR3 end shows no conserved phenylalanine or tryptophan, and so a read error is likely. The J gene is TRBJ1-1, the V gene TRBV6-5; TRBD1 matches 7 bases. CDR1 MNHEY and CDR2 SVGAGI come from the germline V gene. This CDR3 is 14 amino acids long. The junction had 2 bases not matched to a gene; V was cut back by 0 bases and J by 4 bases. CDR3 DNA: TGTGCCAGCAGTTACTCGGGACAGAGCACTGAAGCTTTCTCT. Amino acid sequence: CASSYSGQSTEAFS.

This clonotype was found many times. This rearrangement joins TRBV5-1 to TRBJ2-1, with unresolved D. Trimming removed 0 bases from V and 7 bases from J, with 8 bases in between. CDR3 length equals 13 residues. The germline gives CDR1 SGHRS, CDR2 YFSETQ. The CDR3 loop reads CASSLEGWNEQFF. In nucleotides, the CDR3 is TGCGCCAGCAGCTTGGAGGGTTGGAATGAGCAGTTCTTC.

This clonotype showed up many times. The DNA for the CDR3 is TGCGCCAGCAGCGGACTAGCGGGAGGAGGCGAGCAGTACTTC. Protein sequence: CASSGLAGGGEQYF. The rearrangement joins TRBV5-1 to TRBJ2-7; 14 nucleotides align to TRBD2. V was pared by 4 bases and J by 6 bases, with 3 bases of the junction left unmatched. The CDR3 length is 14 residues. Per the germline V gene, CDR1 is SGHRS and CDR2 is YFSETQ.

There are many counts of this clonotype. The chain is built from TRBV5-1 and TRBJ1-4; TRBD1 might be the D (5 bases). The CDR3 runs to 15 residues. Germline loops: CDR1 SGHRS, CDR2 YFSETQ. Between the trimmed V and J ends, which lost 4 bases and 3 bases, there was a span of 13 bases. CDR3 sequence reads: CASSPWTSSNEKLFF. The CDR3 bases are TGCGCCAGCAGCCCCTGGACAAGTTCTAATGAAAAACTGTTTTTT. Full variable domain (rest looked up from reference TRBV5-1 and TRBJ1-4): KAGVTQTPRYLIKTRGQQVTLSCSPISGHRSVSWYQQTPGQGLQFLFEYFSETQRNKGNFPGRFSGRQFSNSRSEMNVSTLELGDSALYLCASSPWTSSNEKLFFGSGTQLSVL.

The rearrangement uses TRBV27 and TRBJ1-5; D is undetermined. The germline CDR1 and CDR2 sequences are MNHEY and SMNVEV (reference sequence). The V end was cut by 5 bases, the J end by 3 bases, with 8 bases between. The CDR3 has 13 residues. The DNA of the CDR3 is TGTGCCAGCAGTCCCCTACTCAATCAGCCCCAGCATTTT. It translates to CASSPLLNQPQHF.

This clonotype was observed a handful of times. This sequence joins TRBV25-1 and TRBJ2-7, with D perhaps assigned TRBD1 or TRBD2 (5 bases each). V was cut by 1 base and J by 5 bases, with 9 bases left in between. The CDR3 has 13 residues. Germline V gene lookup returns CDR1 MGHDK and CDR2 SYGVNS. Here the CDR3 DNA reads TGTGCCAGCAGTGAATCTGGGGACCACGAGCAGTACTTC. Its translation is CASSESGDHEQYF.

The sample holds a few counts of this clonotype. This sequence joins TRBV7-8 and TRBJ2-3; 9 nucleotides line up with TRBD1. The V and J ends lost 5 bases and 3 bases, in that order; junction bases with no gene match: 6. Germline values: CDR1 SGHVS, CDR2 FQNEAQ. The CDR3 has 15 residues. The CDR3 loop reads CASSPGQGLTDTQYF. The CDR3 coding sequence is TGTGCCAGCAGCCCAGGACAGGGGCTAACAGATACGCAGTATTTT.

The rearrangement joins TRBV7-9 to TRBJ2-4; D unresolved. The CDR3 is 17 amino acids. Trimming removed 5 bases at V and 3 bases at J, with 20 bases between. Germline V lookup: CDR1 SEHNR, CDR2 FQNEAQ (reference sequence). Written as DNA, the CDR3 is TGTGCCAGCAGCAGAGGACCCACCTCGATTGGCAAAAACATTCAGTACTTC. It is translated as CASSRGPTSIGKNIQYF.

Notes on this clonotype: An end of the junction differs from the germline gene, which may be a read error. The chain carries TRBV3-1 and TRBJ2-5; 8 nucleotides match TRBD1. Germline V CDR1 and CDR2: LGHDT, YNNKEL (reference sequence). The CDR3 consists of 13 residues. As DNA, the CDR3 is TGTGTCAGCGCCGGGACAGGACAAGAGACTCAGTACTTC. Protein: CVSAGTGQETQYF.

This clonotype was detected many times. This CDR3 is CATRLRTQYF. The CDR3 nucleotides read TGTGCCACCCGTCTAAGGACCCAGTACTTC. J is TRBJ2-5 and V is TRBV24-1; the D is unclear. CDR1 KGHDR and CDR2 SFDVKD come from the germline V gene. The CDR3 length is 10 residues. Trimming stripped 9 bases from V and 7 bases from J, with 8 bases between.

This clonotype occurred many times. The chain uses TRBV7-2 and TRBJ2-7, with 9 bases identical to TRBD1. V dropped 1 base and J dropped 1; count of bases not matched to a gene: 5. Germline lookup yields CDR1 SGHTA and CDR2 FQGNSA. CDR3 length equals 16 residues. The CDR3 region is CASSLGGTGFSYEQYF. In DNA form, the CDR3 reads TGTGCCAGCAGCTTAGGGGGGACAGGGTTTTCCTACGAGCAGTACTTC.

The sample holds many counts of this clonotype. The chain uses TRBV7-8 and TRBJ2-4; 12 positions agree with TRBD2. There are 18 residues in the CDR3. The germline V gene has CDR1 SGHVS and CDR2 FQNEAQ. Trimming at V came to 1 base and at J to 0 bases, leaving 4 bases not matched to a gene. The CDR3 region is CASSLGLAGALAKNIQYF. CDR3 nucleotides: TGTGCCAGCAGCTTAGGACTAGCGGGGGCACTAGCCAAAAACATTCAGTACTTC.

The rearrangement links TRBV10-3 to TRBJ1-5, with D maybe TRBD1 (5 bases). The CDR3 loop spans 13 amino acids. Germline values: CDR1 ENHRY, CDR2 SYGVKD. The V and J ends lost 10 bases and 1 base respectively, with 11 bases between them. CDR3 protein: CATSRGSNQPQHF. Here the CDR3 DNA reads TGTGCCACCTCTCGGGGGAGCAATCAGCCCCAGCATTTT.

The table lists this clonotype with many counts. The V call is TRBV12-3 or TRBV12-4, the J call TRBJ2-7; a weak D match, TRBD1 (5 bases). The CDR3 is made up of 14 amino acids. V lost 5 bases and J 4 bases, leaving 15 bases between the germline ends. The CDR3 spells CASSPRVGRYEQYF. In DNA, the CDR3 is TGTGCCAGCAGTCCCAGGGTGGGCCGGTACGAGCAGTACTTC.

This clonotype was counted ten times or more. The chain recombines TRBV5-1 with TRBJ1-1; D perhaps matches TRBD1 (6 bases). The CDR3 sequence is 16 residues long. Trimming pared 0 bases from V and 4 bases from J, leaving 16 bases between. The germline V gene has CDR1 SGHRS and CDR2 YFSETQ. CDR3 nucleotide sequence: TGCGCCAGCAGCTTGGGGGGAACAGGGAGTACCACTGAAGCTTTCTTT. Translated: CASSLGGTGSTTEAFF.

This clonotype was counted ten times or more. J is TRBJ2-7 and V is TRBV20-1; D perhaps matches TRBD2 (5 bases). There are 15 residues in the CDR3. V was shortened by 1 base and J by 5 bases, with 18 bases between the two germline ends. Germline values: CDR1 DFQATT, CDR2 SNEGSKA (reference sequence). CDR3 sequence: CSARGQVEEGNEQYF. DNA of the CDR3: TGCAGTGCTAGAGGCCAGGTGGAAGAGGGCAACGAGCAGTACTTC.